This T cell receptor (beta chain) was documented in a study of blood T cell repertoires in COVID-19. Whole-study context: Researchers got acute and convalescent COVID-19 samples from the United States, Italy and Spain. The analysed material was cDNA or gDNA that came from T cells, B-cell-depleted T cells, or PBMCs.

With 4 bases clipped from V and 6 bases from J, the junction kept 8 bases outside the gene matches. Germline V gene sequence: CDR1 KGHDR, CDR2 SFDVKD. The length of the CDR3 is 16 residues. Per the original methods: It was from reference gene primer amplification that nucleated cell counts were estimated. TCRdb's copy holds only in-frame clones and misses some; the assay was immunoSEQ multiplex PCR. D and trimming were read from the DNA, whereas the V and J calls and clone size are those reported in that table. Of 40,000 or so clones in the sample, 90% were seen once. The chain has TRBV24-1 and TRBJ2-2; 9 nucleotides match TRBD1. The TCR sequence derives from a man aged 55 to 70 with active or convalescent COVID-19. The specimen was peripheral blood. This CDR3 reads CATSDPGTGFAGELFF. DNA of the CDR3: TGTGCCACCAGTGACCCAGGGACAGGGTTTGCCGGGGAGCTGTTTTTT.